The 15 T cell receptor beta chains below come from one sample, sequenced in a study of cytomegalovirus exposure and HLA in healthy donors (dated by TCRdb to the late 2010s). The library came from the immunoSEQ multiplex PCR assay. For the multiplex PCR, a mixture combining 60 forward primers for TCR Vbeta segments and 13 reverse primers for TCR Jbeta segments was used. TCRdb's version of the immuneACCESS table is confined to in-frame rearrangements and falls short of the full clone set. An unresolved V gene accounts for under half of the shortfall where checked; the remainder is of unknown origin. The table for this sample lists 100,000 to 150,000 clones. The ten largest clones capture around 4% of the sample. Input material: PBMCs. The source of these receptors is a man younger than 30 in good health and CMV-seronegative.

V usage is TRBV27 and J usage is TRBJ1-5; 8 nucleotides align to TRBD1. The V gene end was trimmed by 3 bases and the J gene end by 1 base; junction bases not matched to a gene: 2. The CDR3 runs 15 residues. Germline CDR1 MNHEY, CDR2 SMNVEV (reference sequence). CDR3 sequence: CASSFGQGSNQPQHF. In nucleotides, the CDR3 is TGTGCCAGCAGTTTCGGACAGGGCAGCAATCAGCCCCAGCATTTT.

The chain links TRBV18 to TRBJ2-3, with D perhaps matching TRBD1 (7 bases). Germline CDR1 reads KGHSH; CDR2 reads LQKENI. The V gene lost 5 bases and the J gene lost 7 bases, with 19 bases spanning the gap. CDR3 length equals 15 residues. CDR3 in amino acids: CASSSGDSIVHTQYF. CDR3 in DNA: TGTGCCAGCTCATCGGGGGACAGTATAGTTCATACGCAGTATTTT.

CDR3 DNA sequence: TGTGCCAGCAGCCGAGGAGGACAGTTCTACGAGCAGTACTTC. Translation: CASSRGGQFYEQYF. J is TRBJ2-7 and V is TRBV27; tentatively, D is TRBD1 (6 bases). This CDR3 spans 14 amino acids. Germline assignment: CDR1 MNHEY and CDR2 SMNVEV (reference sequence). V lost 6 bases to trimming and J lost 3 bases, with 15 bases between them.

This chain uses TRBV7-9 with TRBJ1-1; TRBD1 matches 7 bases. The CDR3 has 14 amino acids. Germline loops: CDR1 SEHNR, CDR2 FQNEAQ (reference sequence). V shed 1 base and J 3 bases; nucleotides not matched to a gene: 2. CDR3 amino acids: CASSLDRGDTEAFF. The CDR3 nucleotides are TGTGCCAGCAGCTTAGACAGGGGAGACACTGAAGCTTTCTTT. Complete variable domain (other parts from reference TRBV7-9 and TRBJ1-1): DTGVSQNPRHKITKRGQNVTFRCDPISEHNRLYWYRQTLGQGPEFLTYFQNEAQLEKSRLLSDRFSAERPKGSFSTLEIQRTEQGDSAMYLCASSLDRGDTEAFFGQGTRLTVV.

The chain employs TRBV11-2 and TRBJ2-2; 8 nucleotides align to TRBD1. CDR1 and CDR2 (germline): SGHAT, FQNNGV. The CDR3 contains 15 residues. J was trimmed by 6 bases and V by 6 bases; bases with no gene match: 9. The CDR3 loop is CASRPRTGIPGELFF. In DNA, the CDR3 is TGTGCCAGCAGACCCCGGACAGGGATCCCCGGGGAGCTGTTTTTT. The complete variable domain, with remaining parts taken from reference TRBV11-2 and TRBJ2-2, reads EAGVAQSPRYKIIEKRQSVAFWCNPISGHATLYWYQQILGQGPKLLIQFQNNGVVDDSQLPKDRFSAERLKGVDSTLKIQPAKLEDSAVYLCASRPRTGIPGELFFGEGSRLTVL.

CDR3 nucleotide sequence: TGTGCCAGCAGTTTCACCACAGGGGCCTTTCCCACAGATACGCAGTATTTT. This encodes CASSFTTGAFPTDTQYF. The chain has TRBV27 and TRBJ2-3, with TRBD1 matching 7 bases. CDR3 length: 17 residues. Germline V gene sequence: CDR1 MNHEY, CDR2 SMNVEV (reference sequence). V lost 3 bases and J lost 2; bases outside the gene matches: 11.

J is TRBJ2-1 and V is TRBV6-5; D possibly corresponds to TRBD2 (6 bases). The CDR3 consists of 14 residues. Per the germline V gene, CDR1 is MNHEY and CDR2 is SVGAGI. V lost 2 bases and J lost 4, with 9 bases in between. This CDR3 is CASSYDAGYNEQFF. CDR3 nucleotides: TGTGCCAGCAGTTACGATGCGGGATACAATGAGCAGTTCTTC.

The chain has TRBV11-3 and TRBJ2-2; possibly TRBD1 for D (5 bases). The CDR3 consists of 13 residues. Per the germline V gene, CDR1 is SGHNT and CDR2 is YENEEA. Trimming cost V 4 bases and J 4 bases, with 7 bases left between them. CDR3 protein: CASSSTATGELFF. CDR3 nucleotides: TGTGCCAGCAGCTCGACAGCCACCGGGGAGCTGTTTTTT.

This chain links TRBV7-8 with TRBJ2-7; 12 bases line up with TRBD2. This CDR3 contains 17 residues. Losses at the gene ends were 6 bases for V and 0 bases for J; bases not matched to a gene: 9. CDR1 and CDR2 (germline): SGHVS, FQNEAQ. CDR3 region: CASSSLAGGIVSYEQYF. The CDR3 nucleotides are TGTGCCAGCAGTTCACTAGCGGGAGGTATTGTCTCCTACGAGCAGTACTTC.

This sequence joins TRBV7-2 and TRBJ2-7; unclear D gene. Trimming left V 1 base short and J 7 bases short, with 11 bases between. The CDR3 runs to 13 residues. The germline gives CDR1 SGHTA, CDR2 FQGNSA. Written as DNA, the CDR3 is TGTGCCAGCAGCTTAGGTCTTGCGCAAGAGCAGTACTTC. Its protein product is CASSLGLAQEQYF.

The CDR3 protein is CSVVLAGASSYEQYF. CDR3 DNA sequence: TGCAGCGTTGTACTAGCGGGGGCTAGCTCCTACGAGCAGTACTTC. This chain connects TRBV29-1 to TRBJ2-7; 11 positions agree with TRBD2. V dropped 4 bases and J dropped 0; count of bases not matched to a gene: 5. Germline CDR1 SQVTM, CDR2 ANQGSEA. The CDR3 loop spans 15 amino acids.

The chain employs TRBV18 and TRBJ1-2; D unclear. CDR3 length equals 14 residues. Trimming left V 2 bases short and J 13 bases short, with 20 bases between. Per the germline V gene, CDR1 is KGHSH and CDR2 is LQKENI. The CDR3 protein is CASSPETGIGGSTF. For the CDR3, the DNA is TGTGCCAGCTCACCAGAAACTGGGATTGGCGGGTCCACCTTC.

The chain employs TRBV7-9 and TRBJ2-7; TRBD2 matches 8 bases. Unmatched junction bases numbered 12, after V lost 5 bases and J lost 0 bases. CDR1 SEHNR and CDR2 FQNEAQ come from the germline V gene (reference sequence). The CDR3 contains 17 residues. The CDR3 protein is CASSPQAGTSGSYEQYF. The CDR3 coding sequence is TGTGCCAGCAGCCCCCAGGCCGGAACTAGCGGCTCCTACGAGCAGTACTTC.

The CDR3 spells CASSIEGTGWAGELFF. In nucleotides, the CDR3 is TGTGCCAGTAGTATAGAGGGGACAGGGTGGGCCGGGGAGCTGTTTTTT. The chain couples TRBV19 to TRBJ2-2; 9 bases are a match to TRBD1. V lost 0 bases to trimming and J lost 6 bases; unmatched junction nucleotides: 5. CDR1 is LNHDA and CDR2 is SQIVND in the germline V gene (reference sequence). The CDR3 is 16 amino acids. The whole variable domain, filled in from reference TRBV19 and TRBJ2-2, reads DGGITQSPKYLFRKEGQNVTLSCEQNLNHDAMYWYRQDPGQGLRLIYYSQIVNDFQKGDIAEGYSVSREKKESFPLTVTSAQKNPTAFYLCASSIEGTGWAGELFFGEGSRLTVL.

The chain combines TRBV2 with TRBJ2-3; 7 bases agree with TRBD2. V lost 1 base, J lost 2 bases, and 3 bases stayed unmatched. CDR1 SNHLY and CDR2 FYNNEI come from the germline V gene. CDR3 length equals 15 residues. The DNA of the CDR3 is TGTGCCAGCAGTGAAGGGCTAGCGGCCACAGATACGCAGTATTTT. This translates into CASSEGLAATDTQYF.